Shown below are 2 T cell receptor beta chains from a single sample sequenced in a study of blood T cell repertoires in COVID-19. TCRdb's copy holds only in-frame clones and misses some; the assay was immunoSEQ multiplex PCR. The data contain roughly 400,000 clones, roughly 90% of them singletons. The sample consisted of PBMCs or T cells enriched from blood (not recorded which). These receptors originate from a woman aged 18-30 years who had been exposed to COVID-19.

V usage is TRBV6-1 and J usage is TRBJ1-6; D is perhaps TRBD1 (6 bases). Germline V gene data show CDR1 as MNHNS and CDR2 as SASEGT. The CDR3 totals 17 residues. The germline V and J ends were trimmed by 4 bases and 3 bases, with 16 bases remaining between them. Here the CDR3 DNA reads TGTGCCAGCAGTGCCTGGGGGGGGGCCCTCTATAATTCACCCCTCCACTTT. It codes for CASSAWGGALYNSPLHF.

This rearrangement joins TRBV9 to TRBJ1-1; 8 nucleotides agree with TRBD1. V lost 2 bases, J lost 5 bases, and 11 bases stayed unmatched. Per the germline V gene, CDR1 is SGDLS and CDR2 is YYNGEE. This CDR3 contains 16 residues. CDR3 sequence (DNA): TGTGCCAGCAGCGTGGGGACAGGAAGCGGGAGGACTGAAGCTTTCTTT. It translates to CASSVGTGSGRTEAFF.